These T cell receptor beta chains were read from a single sample in a study of CD8+CD57+ T cells in acquired aplastic anemia. TCRdb processed the reads anew with MiXCR; each CDR3 protein has one entry. This sample has some 170,000 distinct CDR3 sequences; roughly 65% occur once, and the top ten carry about 42%. The sample consisted of sorted CD4+, CD8+, or CD8+CD57+ T cells (not recorded which) from PBMCs. The origin of the receptors is a human donor with aplastic anemia. Each CDR3 is given with its conserved first and last residue.

v_gene	j_gene	CDR3aa
TRBV25-1	TRBJ2-2	CASSVGQGATGELFF
TRBV7-3	TRBJ2-2	CASSSINGELFF
TRBV20-1	TRBJ2-3	CSATEDSRTDTQYF
TRBV29-1	TRBJ2-3	CSAGRGDTQYF
TRBV6-1	TRBJ1-1	CASSIQDSPNTEAFF
TRBV7-6	TRBJ2-1	CASSLSETSDEQFF
TRBV15	TRBJ2-1	CATSRVTSGDEQFF
TRBV7-2	TRBJ1-5	CASSHDSSNQPQHF
TRBV4-1	TRBJ2-5	CASSQRSGAGETQYF
TRBV7-9	TRBJ1-1	CASSLFWGRDYVGTEAFF
TRBV2	TRBJ2-7	CASSIDRDSYEQYF
TRBV7-9	TRBJ2-1	CASPSGNEQFF
TRBV20-1	TRBJ1-1	CSARDGTGVREAFF
TRBV20-1	TRBJ1-5	CSARAGQGESQPQHF
TRBV7-2	TRBJ2-5	CASSPQRGSETQYF
TRBV7-8	TRBJ2-5	CASSEDYLGGAPQETQYF
TRBV7-3	TRBJ2-1	CASSLAGGVQNEQFF
TRBV5-1	TRBJ2-3	CASSPGGQYF
TRBV29-1	TRBJ1-5	CSVDGGHFEGNQPQHF
TRBV9	TRBJ1-4	CASSAYKETSNEKLFF
TRBV20-1	NA	CSARDLAALNEQYF
TRBV19	TRBJ2-5	CASRAPVSGQETQYF
TRBV7-3	TRBJ2-2	CASSQGTASLPGELFF
TRBV7-9	TRBJ1-4	CASSSTGTGVNEKLFF
TRBV19	TRBJ1-4	CATTDTRATNEKLFF
TRBV7-8	TRBJ2-7	CASSLATGPYEQYF
TRBV20-1	TRBJ2-3	CSLWGGDTQYF
TRBV7-8	TRBJ1-1	CASSSHRAEAFF
TRBV7-9	TRBJ1-2	CASSPSEAWYGYTF
TRBV6-2/TRBV6-3	TRBJ1-1	CAPGRGSGTEAFF
TRBV7-2	TRBJ2-2	CASSPLAKGGELFF
TRBV5-1	TRBJ2-2	CASSLVRGLGSTGELFF
TRBV6-5	TRBJ1-6	CASSERGLYNSPLHF
TRBV2	TRBJ1-1	CATSDPVNTEAFF
TRBV20-1	TRBJ1-3	CSANRPGGGNTIYF
TRBV5-6	TRBJ1-5	CASSHITGGFQPQHF
TRBV29-1	TRBJ2-7	CSVAGHNYEQYF
TRBV20-1	TRBJ2-3	CSARAPGLASTDTQYF